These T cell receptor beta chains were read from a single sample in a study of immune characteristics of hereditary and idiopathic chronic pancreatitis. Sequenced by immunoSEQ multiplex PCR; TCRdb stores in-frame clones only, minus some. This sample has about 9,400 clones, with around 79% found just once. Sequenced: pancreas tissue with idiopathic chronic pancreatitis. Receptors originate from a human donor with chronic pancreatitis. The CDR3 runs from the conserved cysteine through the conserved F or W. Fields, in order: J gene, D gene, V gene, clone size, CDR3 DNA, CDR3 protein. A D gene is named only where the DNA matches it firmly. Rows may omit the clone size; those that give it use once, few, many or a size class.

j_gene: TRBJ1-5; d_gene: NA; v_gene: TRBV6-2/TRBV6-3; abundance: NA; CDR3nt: TGTGCCAGCAGCATCTCGGGGCGTAGCAATCAGCCCCAGCATTTT; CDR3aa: CASSISGRSNQPQHF
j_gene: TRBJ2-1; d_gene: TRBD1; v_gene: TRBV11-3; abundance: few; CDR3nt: TGTGCCAGCAGCCCAGGGGGATACGCATACAATGAGCAGTTCTTC; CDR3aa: CASSPGGYAYNEQFF
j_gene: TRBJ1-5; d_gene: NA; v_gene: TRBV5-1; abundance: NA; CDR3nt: TGCGCCAGCAGCACCATCCGGGACTCTAATCAGCCCCAGCATTTT; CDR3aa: CASSTIRDSNQPQHF
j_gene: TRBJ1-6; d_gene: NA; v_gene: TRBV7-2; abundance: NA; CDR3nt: TGTGCCAGCAGCTTAGTTTTGGAGACAAGGATTTACTCACCCCTCCACTTT; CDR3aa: CASSLVLETRIYSPLHF
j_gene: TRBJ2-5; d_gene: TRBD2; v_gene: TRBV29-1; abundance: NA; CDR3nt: TGCAGCGTTTCTAGCGGGGGCGCAGAGACCCAGTACTTC; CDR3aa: CSVSSGGAETQYF
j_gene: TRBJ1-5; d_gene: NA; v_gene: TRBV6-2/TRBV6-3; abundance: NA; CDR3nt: TGTGCCAGCAGTCAATCCTTAGCTCTTGGGGGCCAGCATTTT; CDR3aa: CASSQSLALGGQHF
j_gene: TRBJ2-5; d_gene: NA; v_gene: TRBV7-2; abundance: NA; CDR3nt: TGTGCCAGCAGCCCCCCGGGACAACAAAAAGAGACCCAGTACTTC; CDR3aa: CASSPPGQQKETQYF
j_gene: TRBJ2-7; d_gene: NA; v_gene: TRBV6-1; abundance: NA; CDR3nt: TGTGCCAGCAGTGAAACTGGGAAGGGGGGATACGAGCAGTACTTC; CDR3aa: CASSETGKGGYEQYF
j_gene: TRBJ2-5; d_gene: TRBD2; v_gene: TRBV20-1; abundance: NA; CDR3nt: TGCAGTGCTAGTGGGGGGACTAGCGACCAAGAGACCCAGTACTTC; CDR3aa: CSASGGTSDQETQYF
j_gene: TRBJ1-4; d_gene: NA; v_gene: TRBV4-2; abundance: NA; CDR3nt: TGTGCCAGCAGCAGAATATTGCCGGACCTTAATGAAAAACTGTTTTTT; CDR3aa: CASSRILPDLNEKLFF
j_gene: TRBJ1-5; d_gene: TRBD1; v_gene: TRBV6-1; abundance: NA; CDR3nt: TGTGCCAGCAGTGAATGGGGACAGGGGGATCAGCCCCAGCATTTT; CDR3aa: CASSEWGQGDQPQHF
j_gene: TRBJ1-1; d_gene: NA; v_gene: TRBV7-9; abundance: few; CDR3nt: TGTGCCAGCAGCTTAGGAGACCAGGCGGTCACTGAAGCTTTCTTT; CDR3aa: CASSLGDQAVTEAFF
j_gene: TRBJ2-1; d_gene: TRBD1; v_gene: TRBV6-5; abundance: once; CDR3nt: TGTGCCAGCAGTAATCCCGGGACAGGGATTGGTGGGGCCTTCTTC; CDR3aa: CASSNPGTGIGGAFF
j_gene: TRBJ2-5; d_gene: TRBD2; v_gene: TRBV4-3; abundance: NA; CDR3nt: TGCGCCAGCAGCCAAGGGGCGGGGGGGTACCAAGAGACCCAGTACTTC; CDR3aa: CASSQGAGGYQETQYF
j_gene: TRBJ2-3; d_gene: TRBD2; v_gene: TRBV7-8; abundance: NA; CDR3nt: TGTGCCAGCAGCCGGATCGGGACTAGTCTAGATACGCAGTATTTT; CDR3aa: CASSRIGTSLDTQYF
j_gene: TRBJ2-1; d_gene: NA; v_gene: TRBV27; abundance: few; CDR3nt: TGTGCCAGCAGTTTAGGGTTCATTGGATACAATGAGCAGTTCTTC; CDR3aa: CASSLGFIGYNEQFF
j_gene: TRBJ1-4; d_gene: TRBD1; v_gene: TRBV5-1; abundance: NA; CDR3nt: TGCGCCAGCAGCTTGGTTCCACAGGGGGCACATCCAACTAATGAAAAACTGTTTTTT; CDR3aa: CASSLVPQGAHPTNEKLFF
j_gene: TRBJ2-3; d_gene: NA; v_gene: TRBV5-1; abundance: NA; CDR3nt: TGCGCCAGCAGCTGGACCATACTAGCTTCGGGCACAGATACGCAGTATTTT; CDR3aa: CASSWTILASGTDTQYF
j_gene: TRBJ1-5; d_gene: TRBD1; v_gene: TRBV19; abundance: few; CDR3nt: TGTGCCAGTAGTATCTTCTTCGACAGGGTGGCCAATCAGCCCCAGCATTTT; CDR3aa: CASSIFFDRVANQPQHF
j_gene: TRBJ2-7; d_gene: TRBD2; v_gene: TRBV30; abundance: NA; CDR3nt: TGTGCCTGGCGACTAGCGGGGGGCCTCACCCATTCCTACGAGCAGTACTTC; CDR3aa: CAWRLAGGLTHSYEQYF
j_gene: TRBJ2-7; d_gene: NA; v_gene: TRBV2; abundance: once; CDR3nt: TGTGCCAGCAGTGACCTGGGGCTCTACGAGCAGTACTTC; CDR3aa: CASSDLGLYEQYF
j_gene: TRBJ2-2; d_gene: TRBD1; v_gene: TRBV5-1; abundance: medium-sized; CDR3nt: TGCGCCAGCAGGGTTACAAGGACAGGGGGGAACACCGGGGAGCTGTTTTTT; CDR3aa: CASRVTRTGGNTGELFF
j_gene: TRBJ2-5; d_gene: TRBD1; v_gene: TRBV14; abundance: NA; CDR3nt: TGTGCCAGCAGCCAACTGGACAGGCCTTGGGGTGAGACCCAGTACTTC; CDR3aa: CASSQLDRPWGETQYF
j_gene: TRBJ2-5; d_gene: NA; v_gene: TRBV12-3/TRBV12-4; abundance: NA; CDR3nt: TGTGCCAGCAGTTTAGCGAGCGAGACCCAGTACTTC; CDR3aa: CASSLASETQYF
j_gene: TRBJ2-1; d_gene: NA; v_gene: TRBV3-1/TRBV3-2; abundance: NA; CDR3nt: TGTGCCAGCAGCCAATCCCTCGGGAGAAACCTAGGGAATGAGCAGTTCTTC; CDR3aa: CASSQSLGRNLGNEQFF
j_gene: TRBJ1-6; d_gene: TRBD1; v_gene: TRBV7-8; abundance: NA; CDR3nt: TGTGCCAGCAGCAGGGACAGGGGAAATTCACCCCTCCACTTT; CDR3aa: CASSRDRGNSPLHF
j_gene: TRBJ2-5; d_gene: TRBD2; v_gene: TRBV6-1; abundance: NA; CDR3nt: TGTGCCAGCAGTGAACTAGCGGGGGGGCAAGAGACCCAGTACTTC; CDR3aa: CASSELAGGQETQYF
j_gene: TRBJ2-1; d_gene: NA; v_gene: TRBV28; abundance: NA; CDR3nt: TGTGCCAGCAGCGGGACACCTTACAATGAGCAGTTCTTC; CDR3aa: CASSGTPYNEQFF
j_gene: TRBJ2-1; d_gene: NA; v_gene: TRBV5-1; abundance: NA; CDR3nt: TGCGCCAGCAGCTTGGAAGGACGGACGAGCTCCTACAATGAGCAGTTCTTC; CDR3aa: CASSLEGRTSSYNEQFF
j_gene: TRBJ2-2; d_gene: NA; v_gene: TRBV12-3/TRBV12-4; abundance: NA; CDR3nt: TGTGCCAGCAGTTTCCAGGGTAGGGGGGAGCTGTTTTTT; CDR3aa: CASSFQGRGELFF
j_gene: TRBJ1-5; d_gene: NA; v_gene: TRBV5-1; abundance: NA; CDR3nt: TGCGCCAGCAGCTTGGACGGGGATAGCAATCAGCCCCAGCATTTT; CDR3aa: CASSLDGDSNQPQHF
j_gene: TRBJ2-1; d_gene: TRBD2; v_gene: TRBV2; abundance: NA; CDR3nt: TGTGCCAGCAGGGGAGGGGATCCTTACAGTGAGCAGTTCTTC; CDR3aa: CASRGGDPYSEQFF
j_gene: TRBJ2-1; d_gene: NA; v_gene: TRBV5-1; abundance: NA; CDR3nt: TGCGCCAGCAGCCCTAGTATAGGTCAGCGTAATGAGCAGTTCTTC; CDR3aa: CASSPSIGQRNEQFF
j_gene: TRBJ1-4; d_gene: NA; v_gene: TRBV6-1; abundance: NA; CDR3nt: TGTGCCAGCAGTGGGGTTCTCCGAGGAACTAATGAAAAACTGTTTTTT; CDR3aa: CASSGVLRGTNEKLFF
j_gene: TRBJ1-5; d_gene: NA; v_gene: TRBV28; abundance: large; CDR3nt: TGTGCCAGCAGTTTAAACTCCGGGACACCTAGCAATCAGCCCCAGCATTTT; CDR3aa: CASSLNSGTPSNQPQHF
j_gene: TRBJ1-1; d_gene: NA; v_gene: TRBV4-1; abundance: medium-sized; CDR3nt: TGCGCCAGCAGCCAAGATAGTGGGAACACTGAAGCTTTCTTT; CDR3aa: CASSQDSGNTEAFF
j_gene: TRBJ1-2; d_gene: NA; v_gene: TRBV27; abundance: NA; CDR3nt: TGTGCCAGCAGGGCAGGGTTATCATCGGGGGGCTACACCTTC; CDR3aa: CASRAGLSSGGYTF
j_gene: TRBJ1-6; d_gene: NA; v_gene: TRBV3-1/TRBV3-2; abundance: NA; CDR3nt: TGTGCCAGCAGCCAAGATGGGCGCCGCCTCCACTTT; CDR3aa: CASSQDGRRLHF
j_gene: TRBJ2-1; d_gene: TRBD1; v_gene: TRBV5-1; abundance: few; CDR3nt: TGCGCCAGCAGCGAGACGCCGGGACAGGGCGGTGGTGAGCAGTTCTTC; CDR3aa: CASSETPGQGGGEQFF
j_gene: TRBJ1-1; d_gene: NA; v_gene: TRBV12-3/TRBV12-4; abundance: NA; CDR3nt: TGTGCCAGCAGTTTAGGGGTCCTCACTGAAGCTTTCTTT; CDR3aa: CASSLGVLTEAFF
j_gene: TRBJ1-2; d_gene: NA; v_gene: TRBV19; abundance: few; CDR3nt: TGTGCCAGTAGTACAGGGTTATTCGGCTACACCTTC; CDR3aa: CASSTGLFGYTF
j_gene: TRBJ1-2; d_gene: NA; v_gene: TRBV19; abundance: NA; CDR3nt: TGTGCCAGTAGTATGCTCAGGGACAACTATGGCTACACCTTC; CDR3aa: CASSMLRDNYGYTF
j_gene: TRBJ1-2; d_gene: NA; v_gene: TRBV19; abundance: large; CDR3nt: TGTGCCAGTCTACCAGCCCTATCTTATGGCTACACCTTC; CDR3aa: CASLPALSYGYTF
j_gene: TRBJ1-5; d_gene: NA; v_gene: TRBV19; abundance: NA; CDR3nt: TGTGCCAGTAGTGGAACGGGCAATCAGCCCCAGCATTTT; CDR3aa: CASSGTGNQPQHF
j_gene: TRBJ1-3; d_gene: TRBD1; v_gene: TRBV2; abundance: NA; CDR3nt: TGTGCCAGCACCGAGGACAGGGCCTACACCATATATTTT; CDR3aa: CASTEDRAYTIYF
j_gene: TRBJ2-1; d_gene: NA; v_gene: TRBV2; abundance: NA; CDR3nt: TGTGCCAGCAGTCTCGAAGCGGGCGTCTCCTACAATGAGCAGTTCTTC; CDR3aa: CASSLEAGVSYNEQFF
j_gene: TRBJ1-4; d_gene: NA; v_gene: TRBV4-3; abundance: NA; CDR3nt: TGCGCCAGCAGCCACCGCCTCAGGGCGGAAAATGAAAAACTGTTTTTT; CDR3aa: CASSHRLRAENEKLFF
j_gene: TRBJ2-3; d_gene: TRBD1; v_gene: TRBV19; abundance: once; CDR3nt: TGTGCCAGCCGAGGAGAGGGGGCAGGTGATACGCAGTATTTT; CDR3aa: CASRGEGAGDTQYF
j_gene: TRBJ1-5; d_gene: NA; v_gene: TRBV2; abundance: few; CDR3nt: TGTGCCAGCAGTGAATTCAGGGCTAGCAATCAGCCCCAGCATTTT; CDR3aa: CASSEFRASNQPQHF
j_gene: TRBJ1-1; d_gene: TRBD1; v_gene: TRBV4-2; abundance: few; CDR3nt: TGTGCCAGCAGCCAACCGGGACAGGGCGGTACTGAAGCTTTCTTT; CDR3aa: CASSQPGQGGTEAFF
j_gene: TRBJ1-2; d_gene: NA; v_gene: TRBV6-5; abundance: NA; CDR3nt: TGTGCCAGCAGGCTTGGGACTGCCTATGGCTACACCTTC; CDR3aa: CASRLGTAYGYTF
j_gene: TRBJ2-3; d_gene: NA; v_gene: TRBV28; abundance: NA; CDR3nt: TGTGCCAGCAGTTTTGAGGGGGGGCCCGTTTCCCCTAAGCAGTATTTT; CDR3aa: CASSFEGGPVSPKQYF